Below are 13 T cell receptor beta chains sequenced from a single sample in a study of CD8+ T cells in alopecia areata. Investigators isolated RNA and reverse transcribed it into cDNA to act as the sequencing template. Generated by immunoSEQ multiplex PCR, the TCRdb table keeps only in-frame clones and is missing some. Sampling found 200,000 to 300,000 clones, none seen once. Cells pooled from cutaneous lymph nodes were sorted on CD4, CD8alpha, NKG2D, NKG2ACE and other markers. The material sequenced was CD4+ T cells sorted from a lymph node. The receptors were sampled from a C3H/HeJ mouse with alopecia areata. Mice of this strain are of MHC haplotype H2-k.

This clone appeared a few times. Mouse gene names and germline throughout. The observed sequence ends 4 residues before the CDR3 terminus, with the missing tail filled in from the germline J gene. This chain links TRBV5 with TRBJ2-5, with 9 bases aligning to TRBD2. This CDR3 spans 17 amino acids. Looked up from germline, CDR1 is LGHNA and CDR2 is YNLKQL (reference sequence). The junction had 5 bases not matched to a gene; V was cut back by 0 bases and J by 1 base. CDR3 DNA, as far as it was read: TGTGCCAGCAGCCAAGATTTCCTGGGGGGGTACCAAGAC. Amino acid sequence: CASSQDFLGGYQD. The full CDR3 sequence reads CASSQDFLGGYQDTQYF.

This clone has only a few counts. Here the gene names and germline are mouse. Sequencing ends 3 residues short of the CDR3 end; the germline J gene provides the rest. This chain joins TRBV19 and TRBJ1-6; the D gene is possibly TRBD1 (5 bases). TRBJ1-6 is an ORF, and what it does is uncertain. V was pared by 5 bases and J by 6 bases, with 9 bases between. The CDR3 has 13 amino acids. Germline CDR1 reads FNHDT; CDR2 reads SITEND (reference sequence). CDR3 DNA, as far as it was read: TGTGCCAGCAGCCAGGGCAGTAATTCGCCC. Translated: CASSQGSNSP. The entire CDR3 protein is CASSQGSNSPLYF.

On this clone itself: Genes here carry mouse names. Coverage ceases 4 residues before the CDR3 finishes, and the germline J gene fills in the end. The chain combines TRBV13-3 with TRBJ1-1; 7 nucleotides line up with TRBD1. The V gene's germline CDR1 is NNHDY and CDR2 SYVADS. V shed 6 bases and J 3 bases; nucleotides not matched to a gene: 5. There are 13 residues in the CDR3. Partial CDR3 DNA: TGTGCCAGCACACAGGGGACGTACACA. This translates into CASTQGTYT. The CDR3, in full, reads CASTQGTYTEVFF.

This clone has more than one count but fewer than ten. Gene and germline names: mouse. Incomplete CDR3 DNA: TGTGCCAGCAGTCTGACAGGGGAT. Its translation: CASSLTGD. The CDR3, in full, reads CASSLTGDEQYF. The chain couples TRBV13-3 to TRBJ2-7; TRBD1 matches at 8 bases. The read comes to an end 4 residues before the CDR3 does, leaving the germline J gene to fill in the end. Germline V gene sequence: CDR1 NNHDY, CDR2 SYVADS. CDR3 size: 12 residues.

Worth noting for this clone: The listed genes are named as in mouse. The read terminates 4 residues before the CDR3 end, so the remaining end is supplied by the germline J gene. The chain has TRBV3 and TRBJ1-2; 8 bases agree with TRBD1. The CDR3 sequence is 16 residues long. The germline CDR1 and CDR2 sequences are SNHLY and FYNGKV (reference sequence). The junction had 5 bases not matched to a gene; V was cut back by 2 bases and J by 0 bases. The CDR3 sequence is CASSLTPGQANSDYTF. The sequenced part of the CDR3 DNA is TGTGCCAGCAGCTTAACCCCGGGACAGGCAAACTCC.

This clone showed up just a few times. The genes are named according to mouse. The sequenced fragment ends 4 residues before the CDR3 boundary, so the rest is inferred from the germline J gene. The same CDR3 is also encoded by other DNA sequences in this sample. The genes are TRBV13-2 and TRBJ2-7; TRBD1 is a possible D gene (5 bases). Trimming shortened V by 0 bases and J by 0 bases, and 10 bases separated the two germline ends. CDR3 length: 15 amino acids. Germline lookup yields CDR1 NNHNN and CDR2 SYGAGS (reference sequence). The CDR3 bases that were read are TGTGCCAGCGGTGATGCCGGACAAAGCTCCTAT. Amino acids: CASGDAGQSSY. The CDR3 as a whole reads CASGDAGQSSYEQYF.

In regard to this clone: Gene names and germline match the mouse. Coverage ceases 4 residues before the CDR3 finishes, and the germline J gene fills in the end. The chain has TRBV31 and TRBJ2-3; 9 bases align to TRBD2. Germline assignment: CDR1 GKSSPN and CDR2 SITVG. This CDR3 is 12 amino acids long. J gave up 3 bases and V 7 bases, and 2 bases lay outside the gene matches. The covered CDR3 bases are TGTGCCTCCGACTGGGGGGCAGAA. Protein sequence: CASDWGAE. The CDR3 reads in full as CASDWGAETLYF.

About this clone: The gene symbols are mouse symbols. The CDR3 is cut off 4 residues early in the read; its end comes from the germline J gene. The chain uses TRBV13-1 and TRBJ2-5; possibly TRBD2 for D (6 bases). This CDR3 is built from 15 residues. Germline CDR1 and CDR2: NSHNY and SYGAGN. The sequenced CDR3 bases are TGTGCCAGCAGTGATGCAACTGGGATCCGGGAC. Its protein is CASSDATGIRD. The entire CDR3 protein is CASSDATGIRDTQYF.

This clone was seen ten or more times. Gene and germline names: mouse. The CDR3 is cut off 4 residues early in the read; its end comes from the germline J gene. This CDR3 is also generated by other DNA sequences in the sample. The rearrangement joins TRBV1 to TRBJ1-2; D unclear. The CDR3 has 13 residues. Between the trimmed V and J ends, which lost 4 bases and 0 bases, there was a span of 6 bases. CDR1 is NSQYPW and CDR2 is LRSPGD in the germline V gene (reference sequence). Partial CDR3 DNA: TGCACCTGCAGTGGGACTCCAAACTCC. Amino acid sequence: CTCSGTPNS. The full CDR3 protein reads CTCSGTPNSDYTF.

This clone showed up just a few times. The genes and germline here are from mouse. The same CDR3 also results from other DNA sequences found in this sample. The sequenced part of the CDR3 DNA is TGTGCCAGCAGTGACAGGGTCTATGCT. Translated, it gives CASSDRVYA. The entire CDR3 protein reads CASSDRVYAEQFF. This rearrangement joins TRBV13-3 to TRBJ2-1; a possible D gene is TRBD1 (5 bases). The read halts 4 residues ahead of the CDR3 end, with the missing end drawn from the germline J gene. The V end lost 2 bases, the J end lost 3 bases, and 6 bases lay between the germline ends. The length of the CDR3 is 13 residues. The germline CDR1 and CDR2 sequences are NNHDY and SYVADS.

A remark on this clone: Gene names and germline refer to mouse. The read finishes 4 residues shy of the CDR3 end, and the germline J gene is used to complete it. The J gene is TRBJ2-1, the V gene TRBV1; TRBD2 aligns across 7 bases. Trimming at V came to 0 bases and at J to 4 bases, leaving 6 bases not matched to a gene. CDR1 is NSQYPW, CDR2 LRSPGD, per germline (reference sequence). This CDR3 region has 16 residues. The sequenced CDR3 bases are TGCACCTGCAGTGCAGATCACGGGGGGGGGTATGCT. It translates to CTCSADHGGGYA. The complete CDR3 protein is CTCSADHGGGYAEQFF.

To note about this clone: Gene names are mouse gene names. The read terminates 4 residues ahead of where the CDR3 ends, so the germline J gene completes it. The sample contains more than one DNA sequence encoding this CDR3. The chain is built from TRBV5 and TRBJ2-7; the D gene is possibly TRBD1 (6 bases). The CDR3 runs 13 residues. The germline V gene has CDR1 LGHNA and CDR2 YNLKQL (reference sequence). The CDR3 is CASSQEGQYEQYF. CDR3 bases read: TGTGCCAGCAGCCAAGAGGGACAATAT.

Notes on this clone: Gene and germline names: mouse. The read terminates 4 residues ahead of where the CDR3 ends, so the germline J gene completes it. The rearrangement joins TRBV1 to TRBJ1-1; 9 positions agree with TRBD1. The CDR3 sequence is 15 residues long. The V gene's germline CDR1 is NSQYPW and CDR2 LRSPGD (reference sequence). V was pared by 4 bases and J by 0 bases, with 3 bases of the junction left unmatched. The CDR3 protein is CTCSGQGGANTEVFF. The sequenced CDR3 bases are TGCACCTGCAGTGGACAGGGGGGAGCAAACACA.